This TCR beta chain was recorded in a study of technical replicates of blood from a handful of donors. Data came from immunoSEQ multiplex PCR; TCRdb stores just in-frame clones and leaves some out. The sample shows approximately 69,000 clones, around nine tenths of them seen only once. Germline V gene lookup returns CDR1 SGHTS and CDR2 YDEGEE. This CDR3 spans 13 amino acids. V was trimmed by 8 bases and J by 1 base, leaving 12 bases between them. This sequence was found in a human donor in good health. Some clones in this sample may be carry-over from other donors' samples. The sequenced sample consisted of PBMCs. The gene calls are TRBV5-8 and TRBJ2-5; D not certain. As DNA, the CDR3 is TGTGCCAGGAGGCGGAGATTCCAAGAGACCCAGTACTTC. Translated: CARRRRFQETQYF.